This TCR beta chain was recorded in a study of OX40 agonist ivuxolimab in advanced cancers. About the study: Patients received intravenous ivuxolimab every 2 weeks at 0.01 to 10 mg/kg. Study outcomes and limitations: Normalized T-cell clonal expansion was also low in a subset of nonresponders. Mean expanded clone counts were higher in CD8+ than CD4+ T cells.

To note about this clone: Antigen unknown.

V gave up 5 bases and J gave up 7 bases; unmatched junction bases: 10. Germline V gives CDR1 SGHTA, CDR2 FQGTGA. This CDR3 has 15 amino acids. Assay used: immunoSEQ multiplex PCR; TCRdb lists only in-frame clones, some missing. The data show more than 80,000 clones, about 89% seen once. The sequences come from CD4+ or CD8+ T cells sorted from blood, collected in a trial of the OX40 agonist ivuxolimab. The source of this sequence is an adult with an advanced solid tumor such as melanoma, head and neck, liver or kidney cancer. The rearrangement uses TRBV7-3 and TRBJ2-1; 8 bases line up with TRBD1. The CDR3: CASSPQGVLLNEQFF. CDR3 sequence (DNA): TGTGCCAGCAGCCCACAGGGGGTTTTGTTGAATGAGCAGTTCTTC.